The rows below give T cell receptor beta chains drawn from one sample of a study of identical twins. TCRdb used MiXCR to reprocess the 5' RACE reads, holding one entry per CDR3 protein. The sample contains around 250,000 distinct CDR3 sequences, approximately 8.3% of which appear only once. The same sample was also studied in work on yellow fever vaccine responses in identical twins.

The sequenced sample consisted of CD8+ T cells sorted from blood. The receptors here all came from a young woman in good health. The conserved cysteine and the conserved F or W are not part of the CDR3 here. The order of the fields is J gene, V gene, CDR3 protein.

>TRBJ2-1|TRBV7-9
ASSFRHNEQF
>TRBJ2-4|TRBV15
ATSSTDTIAKNIQY
>TRBJ2-2|TRBV2
ASSDPTGLTGELF
>TRBJ2-5|TRBV20-1
SARGYNIEETQY
>TRBJ2-7|TRBV7-2
ASSSKRVIPYEQY
>TRBJ2-1|TRBV6-1
ASSLTSGSLNEQF
>TRBJ2-3|TRBV7-3
ASSLGTAGDTQY
>TRBJ2-1|TRBV27
ASSLETGSSYNEQF
>TRBJ2-3|TRBV20-1
SARDQPSGRLSTDTQY
>TRBJ1-4|TRBV14
ASSRAYSTNEKLF
>TRBJ2-1|TRBV7-9
ASSPTGTGNEQF
>TRBJ1-5|TRBV7-2
ASSLGGSPLEQPQH
>TRBJ2-2|TRBV19
ASSMEQFFNSGELF
>TRBJ2-7|TRBV14
ASSRSHTYEQY
>TRBJ2-1|TRBV11-2
ASSSEGGDNEQF
>TRBJ2-6|TRBV6-1
ASSAPGTNVLT
>TRBJ2-1|TRBV20-1
SARLAENVYNEQF
>TRBJ2-1|TRBV3-1
ASSQERGRSYNEQF
>TRBJ2-3|TRBV6-4
ASSVSTSGPDTQY
>TRBJ1-4|TRBV7-9
ASSHPRGVATNEKLF
>TRBJ2-1|TRBV28
ASRMGLAGGWDEQF
>TRBJ2-1|TRBV7-9
ASRQVPRGGTYNEQF
>TRBJ2-3|TRBV28
ASSFPGDTDTQY
>TRBJ2-5|TRBV20-1
SARDGTTVTDQETQY
>TRBJ2-1|TRBV4-2
ASSQVSGGSGVSSYNEQF
>TRBJ2-5|TRBV7-9
ASSAGPKTQY
>TRBJ2-5|TRBV24-1
ATSDLRGYQETQY
>TRBJ2-7|TRBV6-1
ASSEAKGLAGISYEQY
>TRBJ1-1|TRBV13
ASTPSTGPSEAF
>TRBJ2-2|TRBV12-3/TRBV12-4
ASSFPLDRQDTGELF
>TRBJ2-1|TRBV27
ASSLSGEGNEQF
>TRBJ1-6|TRBV19
ASSWQDESPLH
>TRBJ2-7|TRBV11-2
ASSPGLEQY
>TRBJ2-7|TRBV4-1
ASSQVTSGKSEQY
>TRBJ2-1|TRBV20-1
SARVLAGGPNNEQF
>TRBJ2-4|TRBV6-2/TRBV6-3
ASRTDLVGGAKNIQY
>TRBJ2-3|TRBV20-1
SARDWDREYTDTQY
>TRBJ2-3|TRBV27
ASSPWGWGFLSTDTQY